Below are 25 T cell receptor beta chains sequenced from a single sample in a study of blood T cell repertoires in COVID-19. The protocol was immunoSEQ multiplex PCR, while the TCRdb copy is restricted to in-frame clones and leaves out a portion. The repertoire has around 310,000 clones, 90% of them found once; the top ten carry under 7%. Sequencing was performed on peripheral blood. The receptors derive from a woman in her 30s with COVID-19, enrolled during active disease.

The V call is TRBV2, the J call TRBJ1-5, with 7 bases that match TRBD1. J was trimmed by 2 bases and V by 4 bases; bases with no gene match: 2. The CDR3 spans 14 residues. The germline V gene has CDR1 SNHLY and CDR2 FYNNEI. The CDR3 is CASSGTGGNQPQHF. For the CDR3, the DNA is TGTGCCAGCAGTGGAACAGGGGGCAATCAGCCCCAGCATTTT.

In this sample, this clone turned up once. This rearrangement joins TRBV28 to TRBJ1-1; the match to TRBD1 covers 7 bases. The trim removed 8 bases at V and 1 base at J, leaving 10 bases unmatched. The length of the CDR3 is 15 residues. Germline lookup yields CDR1 MDHEN and CDR2 SYDVKM. This chain's CDR3 is CASGRTDRPNTEAFF. The DNA of the CDR3 is TGTGCCAGCGGACGAACGGACAGGCCGAACACTGAAGCTTTCTTT.

V gene TRBV5-1 combines with J gene TRBJ2-5, with 7 positions matching TRBD1. Germline V gene lookup returns CDR1 SGHRS and CDR2 YFSETQ. There are 14 residues in the CDR3. Trimming at V came to 4 bases and at J to 4 bases, leaving 7 bases not matched to a gene. In nucleotides, the CDR3 is TGCGCCAGCAGCACGGGACAGTCCACAGAGACCCAGTACTTC. Translated, it gives CASSTGQSTETQYF.

This chain connects TRBV28 to TRBJ1-5; D may be TRBD1 (5 bases). The CDR3 sequence is 13 residues long. CDR1 is MDHEN, CDR2 SYDVKM, per germline. Trimming took 7 bases from V and 6 from J, leaving 13 bases between them. CDR3 DNA sequence: TGTGCCAGCATCTCGGGGGGTTCTCAGCCCCAGCATTTT. It yields the protein CASISGGSQPQHF.

The chain is built from TRBV30 and TRBJ1-6; the D is unclear. The CDR3 contains 12 residues. V was cut by 4 bases and J by 12 bases, with 13 bases left in between. Germline loops: CDR1 GTSNPN, CDR2 SVGIG (reference sequence). CDR3 coding DNA: TGTGCCTGGAAACGAGGGTGGCTACCCCTCCACTTT. Protein product: CAWKRGWLPLHF.

The chain has TRBV12-3 or TRBV12-4 and TRBJ1-2; D unclear. Trimming stripped 6 bases from V and 3 bases from J, with 8 bases between. This CDR3 contains 12 residues. DNA of the CDR3: TGTGCCAGCAGCCAGGATGACTATGGCTACACCTTC. It codes for CASSQDDYGYTF.

The V gene is TRBV6-1, the J gene TRBJ1-2; 10 nucleotides agree with TRBD1. The CDR3 is 13 residues long. V shed 1 base, J shed 7 bases, and the junction held 0 bases outside the gene matches. Germline assignment: CDR1 MNHNS and CDR2 SASEGT. The CDR3 loop reads CASSEGTGGGYTF. CDR3 DNA: TGTGCCAGCAGTGAAGGGACAGGGGGTGGCTACACCTTC.

The chain couples TRBV19 to TRBJ2-1; TRBD1 is a possible D gene (6 bases). In germline, CDR1 is LNHDA, CDR2 SQIVND (reference sequence). V was trimmed by 4 bases and J by 2 bases, leaving 9 bases between them. This CDR3 is built from 14 residues. CDR3 bases: TGTGCCAGTAGTACCTGGACAGCCTACAATGAGCAGTTCTTC. Encoded protein: CASSTWTAYNEQFF.

The gene calls are TRBV7-8 and TRBJ2-7, with a possible D match to TRBD2 (5 bases). This CDR3 has 14 residues. Trimming took 2 bases from V and 0 from J, leaving 8 bases between them. CDR1 and CDR2 (germline): SGHVS, FQNEAQ. The CDR3 DNA reads TGTGCCAGCAGCTTACCGGGGAGCTCCTACGAGCAGTACTTC. This translates into CASSLPGSSYEQYF.

This clone occurred a few times. The J gene is TRBJ1-5, the V gene TRBV27, with TRBD1 matching 10 bases. V was pared by 5 bases and J by 5 bases, with 3 bases of the junction left unmatched. The germline V gene has CDR1 MNHEY and CDR2 SMNVEV (reference sequence). The CDR3 contains 14 residues. The CDR3, as DNA: TGTGCCAGCAGTCCGGGACAGGGGCATCAGCCCCAGCATTTT. It translates to CASSPGQGHQPQHF.

The rearrangement joins TRBV18 to TRBJ2-5, with 8 bases that match TRBD1. CDR3 length: 15 amino acids. V gave up 4 bases and J gave up 4 bases; unmatched junction bases: 8. CDR1 KGHSH and CDR2 LQKENI come from the germline V gene. CDR3 amino acids: CASSLKTGAGETQYF. In nucleotides, the CDR3 is TGTGCCAGCTCACTAAAGACAGGGGCTGGAGAGACCCAGTACTTC.

The genes are TRBV7-2 and TRBJ2-5; TRBD1 aligns across 7 bases. V trimming: 5 bases; J trimming: 2 bases; junction bases outside the gene matches: 8. The CDR3 length is 15 residues. The germline V gene encodes CDR1 SGHTA and CDR2 FQGNSA. The DNA of the CDR3 is TGTGCCAGCAGCGGCACGGGACAGACACAAGAGACCCAGTACTTC. It translates to CASSGTGQTQETQYF. The full variable domain, in which reference TRBV7-2 and TRBJ2-5 provide the parts outside the CDR3, is GAGVSQSPSNKVTEKGKDVELRCDPISGHTALYWYRQSLGQGLEFLIYFQGNSAPDKSGLPSDRFSAERTGGSVSTLTIQRTQQEDSAVYLCASSGTGQTQETQYFGPGTRLLVL.

V is TRBV4-1 and J is TRBJ2-1; weak D call: TRBD1 (7 bases). The germline V gene has CDR1 MGHRA and CDR2 YSYEKL. This CDR3 has 15 residues. V shed 0 bases and J shed 8 bases, with 14 bases lying between them. The CDR3 region is CASSQEAPRGDEQFF. The CDR3 DNA reads as TGCGCCAGCAGCCAAGAGGCACCCAGGGGGGATGAGCAGTTCTTC.

This chain connects TRBV7-9 to TRBJ2-7; 10 bases align to TRBD1. This CDR3 region has 12 residues. The ends lost 8 bases at V and 2 bases at J; junction bases unmatched: 0. The germline V gene encodes CDR1 SEHNR and CDR2 FQNEAQ (reference sequence). CDR3 nucleotides: TGTGCCAGCGGACAGGGGGCCTACGAGCAGTACTTC. Protein product: CASGQGAYEQYF.

The V and J genes are TRBV18 and TRBJ1-6, with 9 bases aligning to TRBD1. After removal of 2 bases from V and 9 bases from J, the junction contained 2 bases not matched to a gene. CDR3 size: 14 residues. The germline V gene encodes CDR1 KGHSH and CDR2 LQKENI. Written as DNA, the CDR3 is TGTGCCAGCTCACCAGGGACAGGGACTTCACCCCTCCACTTT. Amino acid sequence: CASSPGTGTSPLHF.

V is TRBV2 and J is TRBJ2-5; 7 positions agree with TRBD2. Trimming at V came to 5 bases and at J to 5 bases, leaving 5 bases not matched to a gene. The CDR3 loop spans 13 amino acids. From germline, CDR1 is SNHLY and CDR2 FYNNEI. The CDR3 is CASSWEGQETQYF. DNA for the CDR3: TGTGCCAGCAGTTGGGAGGGGCAGGAGACCCAGTACTTC.

V is TRBV5-4 and J is TRBJ2-3; weak D call: TRBD2 (6 bases). Germline values: CDR1 SGHNT, CDR2 YYREEE (reference sequence). The CDR3 is made up of 16 amino acids. V was shortened by 4 bases and J by 0 bases, with 15 bases between the two germline ends. In DNA form, the CDR3 reads TGTGCCAGCAGCCCCGGGGGTGTGATTAGCACAGATACGCAGTATTTT. It specifies CASSPGGVISTDTQYF.

The rearrangement uses TRBV20-1 and TRBJ1-5; a possible D gene is TRBD1 (5 bases). With 3 bases removed from V and 5 bases from J, the gap between germline ends came to 11 bases. Per the germline V gene, CDR1 is DFQATT and CDR2 is SNEGSKA (reference sequence). This CDR3 region has 13 residues. CDR3 protein: CSASIRADQPQHF. The CDR3 coding sequence is TGCAGTGCTAGTATCAGGGCCGATCAGCCCCAGCATTTT.

The CDR3 here is CSVEYRDEQFF. As DNA, the CDR3 is TGCAGCGTTGAGTACAGGGATGAGCAGTTCTTC. The J gene is TRBJ2-1, the V gene TRBV29-1, with D possibly being TRBD1 (6 bases). The CDR3 totals 11 residues. Germline-derived CDR1 and CDR2 are SQVTM and ANQGSEA. Trimming left V 3 bases short and J 8 bases short, with 8 bases between.

V is TRBV19 and J is TRBJ2-1; D possibly corresponds to TRBD2 (5 bases). The V gene's germline CDR1 is LNHDA and CDR2 SQIVND (reference sequence). This CDR3 contains 15 residues. V gave up 3 bases and J gave up 2 bases, with 11 bases separating them. In DNA form, the CDR3 reads TGTGCCAGTAGTATCACTAGGACGACCTACAATGAGCAGTTCTTC. Its protein product is CASSITRTTYNEQFF.

The V call is TRBV28, the J call TRBJ2-7; 7 positions match TRBD1. The junction had 9 bases not matched to a gene; V was cut back by 2 bases and J by 5 bases. This CDR3 is built from 15 residues. The germline CDR1 and CDR2 sequences are MDHEN and SYDVKM. This chain's CDR3 is CASSLEQGRKDEQYF. DNA for the CDR3: TGTGCCAGCAGTTTAGAACAGGGGAGAAAGGACGAGCAGTACTTC.

The V call is TRBV7-9, the J call TRBJ2-1, with D perhaps TRBD2 (5 bases). CDR1 is SEHNR and CDR2 is FQNEAQ in the germline V gene (reference sequence). V shed 2 bases and J shed 10 bases, with 9 bases lying between them. The CDR3 runs 12 residues. The CDR3 protein is CASSLLGDEQFF. CDR3 nucleotide sequence: TGTGCCAGCAGCTTACTGGGAGACGAGCAGTTCTTC.

The chain links TRBV21-1 to TRBJ2-5; the DNA was not used to check the table's D call, TRBD2. TRBV21-1 is a pseudogene locus. The CDR3 length is 18 residues. Written as DNA, the CDR3 is TGTGCCAGCAGCAAAGAGCGAGGCAGGAGGGGTGAGGAGGCGACCCAGTACTTC. Translating gives CASSKERGRRGEEATQYF.

V is TRBV28 and J is TRBJ2-7, with TRBD2 identical over 7 bases. The germline gives CDR1 MDHEN, CDR2 SYDVKM. The ends lost 5 bases at V and 5 bases at J; junction bases unmatched: 12. This CDR3 has 15 amino acids. CDR3 in amino acids: CASSAPPAGRDEQYF. The CDR3 DNA is TGTGCCAGCAGTGCCCCCCCGGCAGGGAGGGACGAGCAGTACTTC.

The rearrangement links TRBV25-1 to TRBJ1-1; TRBD1 agrees at 9 bases. Germline V lookup: CDR1 MGHDK, CDR2 SYGVNS. V gave up 3 bases and J gave up 6 bases; unmatched junction bases: 2. This CDR3 contains 13 residues. The CDR3 region is CASSERDRAEAFF. The CDR3 DNA reads as TGTGCCAGCAGTGAGAGGGACAGGGCTGAAGCTTTCTTT.